The rows below give T cell receptor beta chains drawn from one sample of a study of long-term antiretroviral therapy in people with HIV. Repertoires were generated with immunoSEQ multiplex PCR, while TCRdb's copy carries only in-frame clones and drops some. The sample records around 30,000 clones, about 95% being singletons. The material was unsorted PBMCs, obtained 6.5 to 6.6 years after starting antiretroviral therapy. The receptors derive from a man aged 25 to 40 with HIV. Both conserved end residues are trimmed from each CDR3. Fields, in order: J gene, clone size, V gene, CDR3 protein. Clone size is given for some rows only: seen once, a few or many times, or a class if the clone is expanded.

j_call: TRBJ1-1; clone_size: -; v_call: TRBV7-8; cdr3_aa: ASSPWDTNTEAF
j_call: TRBJ1-5; clone_size: -; v_call: TRBV5-5; cdr3_aa: ASSLVAAVQANQPQH
j_call: TRBJ2-2; clone_size: -; v_call: TRBV11-2; cdr3_aa: ASSLAGFGNTGELF
j_call: TRBJ2-1; clone_size: -; v_call: TRBV11-2; cdr3_aa: ASSARGSSYNEQF
j_call: TRBJ2-7; clone_size: -; v_call: TRBV25-1; cdr3_aa: ASRGITRSQY
j_call: TRBJ1-1; clone_size: -; v_call: TRBV27; cdr3_aa: ASNIPGDQAF
j_call: TRBJ2-6; clone_size: -; v_call: TRBV7-9; cdr3_aa: ASSPTGAGANVLT
j_call: TRBJ2-2; clone_size: -; v_call: TRBV7-8; cdr3_aa: ASSLESLAGVAGELF
j_call: TRBJ1-1; clone_size: -; v_call: TRBV2; cdr3_aa: ASSVADGGTEAF
j_call: TRBJ2-2; clone_size: -; v_call: TRBV4-3; cdr3_aa: ASSQEAPNTGELF
j_call: TRBJ1-2; clone_size: -; v_call: TRBV2; cdr3_aa: ASRRTDNYGYT
j_call: TRBJ2-5; clone_size: -; v_call: TRBV6-1; cdr3_aa: ASSERGETQY
j_call: TRBJ1-2; clone_size: -; v_call: TRBV19; cdr3_aa: ASGFPRVDGYT
j_call: TRBJ1-2; clone_size: -; v_call: TRBV27; cdr3_aa: ASSLYRGFGYT
j_call: TRBJ1-4; clone_size: -; v_call: TRBV30; cdr3_aa: ACRQGAEKLF
j_call: TRBJ1-2; clone_size: -; v_call: TRBV27; cdr3_aa: ASTLVQGQDYGYT
j_call: TRBJ2-7; clone_size: -; v_call: TRBV4-3; cdr3_aa: ASSQDPTGAWYEQY
j_call: TRBJ1-1; clone_size: once; v_call: TRBV19; cdr3_aa: ASSMGGLRYMNTEAF
j_call: TRBJ2-7; clone_size: -; v_call: TRBV5-6; cdr3_aa: ASSLLLAGSYEQY
j_call: TRBJ2-3; clone_size: -; v_call: TRBV5-6; cdr3_aa: ASSFGLAGGGWADTQY
j_call: TRBJ2-7; clone_size: -; v_call: TRBV5-1; cdr3_aa: ASSTLGIPYEQY
j_call: TRBJ1-2; clone_size: -; v_call: TRBV19; cdr3_aa: ASSIDPTGPYGYT
j_call: TRBJ2-3; clone_size: -; v_call: TRBV2; cdr3_aa: ASSGTSGSADTQY
j_call: TRBJ2-7; clone_size: -; v_call: TRBV19; cdr3_aa: ASSSPRGISYEQY
j_call: TRBJ2-3; clone_size: -; v_call: TRBV4-3; cdr3_aa: ASSQDSMGGDTQY
j_call: TRBJ2-5; clone_size: -; v_call: TRBV19; cdr3_aa: ASSTVEAGGTQY
j_call: TRBJ2-5; clone_size: -; v_call: TRBV18; cdr3_aa: ASSPPSLQETQY
j_call: TRBJ2-2; clone_size: -; v_call: TRBV7-2; cdr3_aa: ASSFWGANTGELF
j_call: TRBJ1-2; clone_size: once; v_call: TRBV4-3; cdr3_aa: ASSQVGQWGYT
j_call: TRBJ2-3; clone_size: -; v_call: TRBV4-2; cdr3_aa: ASSPRTGARSTDTQY
j_call: TRBJ1-6; clone_size: -; v_call: TRBV15; cdr3_aa: ATSGGRSPLH
j_call: TRBJ1-2; clone_size: -; v_call: TRBV9; cdr3_aa: ASSVGQTPNYGYT
j_call: TRBJ2-5; clone_size: -; v_call: TRBV5-4; cdr3_aa: ASSWRASQETQY
j_call: TRBJ1-4; clone_size: -; v_call: TRBV27; cdr3_aa: ASSLCLCQTWVRKLF
j_call: TRBJ2-1; clone_size: -; v_call: TRBV7-3; cdr3_aa: ASSLIPAGLAVASYNEQF
j_call: TRBJ2-2; clone_size: -; v_call: TRBV15; cdr3_aa: ATSRDPTGELF
j_call: TRBJ2-5; clone_size: once; v_call: TRBV4-3; cdr3_aa: ASSQELGTRVTQY
j_call: TRBJ1-5; clone_size: once; v_call: TRBV2; cdr3_aa: ASSPHRGHEESSNQPQH
j_call: TRBJ2-1; clone_size: -; v_call: TRBV7-3; cdr3_aa: ASSLGETGADEQF
j_call: TRBJ2-5; clone_size: -; v_call: TRBV6-5; cdr3_aa: ASSYFGGQTQY
j_call: TRBJ2-7; clone_size: -; v_call: TRBV11-2; cdr3_aa: ASSYPGHDYEQY
j_call: TRBJ1-1; clone_size: -; v_call: TRBV18; cdr3_aa: ASSPQMNTEAF
j_call: TRBJ1-1; clone_size: once; v_call: TRBV18; cdr3_aa: ASSPRQGGFGNTEAF
j_call: TRBJ2-3; clone_size: once; v_call: TRBV11-2; cdr3_aa: ASSLRGPFWEDTQY